The 5 T cell receptor beta chains listed next were all sequenced from one sample in a study of post-analysis software for immune sequencing data. Their cognate antigens are unknown. General study results and limits: Higher frequency in patients than in controls was seen for roughly five TRBV segments, with TRBV5-6, TRBV5-1 and TRBV20-1 among them.

The TCR beta cDNA libraries contained unique molecular identifiers. One entry per CDR3 protein, called by TCRdb with MiXCR from the PCR reads. In the table there are 750,000 to 950,000 distinct CDR3 sequences, approximately 44% of which are singletons. The source material was blood. The receptor set was obtained from a girl aged 5-17 years with multiple sclerosis.

The gene calls are TRBV20-1 and TRBJ2-6; 11 nucleotides agree with TRBD2. The V segment lost 1 base and the J segment 4 bases; nucleotides outside the gene matches: 3. The CDR3 spans 16 residues. The germline gives CDR1 DFQATT, CDR2 SNEGSKA (reference sequence). The CDR3: CSARAGLADGANVLTF. The CDR3 region has the DNA TGCAGTGCTAGAGCGGGACTAGCGGACGGGGCCAACGTCCTGACTTTC.

The chain joins TRBV5-6 to TRBJ2-6; 9 positions agree with TRBD1. This CDR3 spans 18 amino acids. Unmatched junction bases numbered 14, after V lost 6 bases and J lost 4 bases. Germline-derived CDR1 and CDR2 are SGHDT and YYEEEE. In nucleotides, the CDR3 is TGTGCCAGCACCGCGTCCGGGACAGGGCCTACGGGGGCCAACGTCCTGACTTTC. Translation gives CASTASGTGPTGANVLTF.

A word on this clonotype: The junction and the germline gene differ at one end; a read error may be behind it. This chain joins TRBV12-3 or TRBV12-4 and TRBJ2-1, with a weak D call TRBD1 (6 bases). The CDR3 extends over 12 amino acids. DNA of the CDR3: TGTGCCAGCAGTTCAGGGGCAGGGGAGCGGTTCTTC. Translation: CASSSGAGERFF.

This clonotype has just a few counts. The V gene is TRBV12-3 or TRBV12-4, the J gene TRBJ2-6; maybe TRBD1 (5 bases). CDR3 length equals 16 residues. Trimming took 6 bases from V and 0 from J, leaving 12 bases between them. The CDR3 DNA sequence: TGTGCCAGCAGGACCCCTGACAGCTCTGGGGCCAACGTCCTGACTTTC. Residues: CASRTPDSSGANVLTF.

The CDR3 protein is CASSERTPLNEQFF. CDR3 DNA: TGTGCCAGCAGTGAAAGGACTCCCCTCAATGAGCAGTTCTTC. V gene TRBV25-1 combines with J gene TRBJ2-1; D possibly corresponds to TRBD2 (5 bases). The CDR3 is made up of 14 amino acids. CDR1 and CDR2 (germline): MGHDK, SYGVNS. V lost 2 bases, J lost 6 bases, and 11 bases lay in between.